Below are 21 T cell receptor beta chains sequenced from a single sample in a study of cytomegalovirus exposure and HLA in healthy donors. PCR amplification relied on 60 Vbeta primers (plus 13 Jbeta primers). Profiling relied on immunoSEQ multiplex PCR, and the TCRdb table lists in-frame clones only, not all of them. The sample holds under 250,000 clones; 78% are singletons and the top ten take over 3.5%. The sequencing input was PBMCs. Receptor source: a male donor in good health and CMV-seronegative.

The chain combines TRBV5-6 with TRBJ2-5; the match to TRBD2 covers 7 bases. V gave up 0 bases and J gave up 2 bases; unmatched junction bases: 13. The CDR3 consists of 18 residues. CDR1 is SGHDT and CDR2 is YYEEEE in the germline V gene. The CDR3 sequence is CASSLGLSGIGRQETQYF. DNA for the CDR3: TGTGCCAGCAGCTTGGGCCTGAGTGGTATCGGGAGGCAAGAGACCCAGTACTTC.

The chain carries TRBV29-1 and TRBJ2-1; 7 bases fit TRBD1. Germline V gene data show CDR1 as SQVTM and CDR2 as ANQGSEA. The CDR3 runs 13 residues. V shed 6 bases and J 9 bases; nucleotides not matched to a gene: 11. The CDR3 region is CSVRQGALREQFF. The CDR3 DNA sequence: TGCAGCGTGAGACAGGGCGCCCTTCGTGAGCAGTTCTTC.

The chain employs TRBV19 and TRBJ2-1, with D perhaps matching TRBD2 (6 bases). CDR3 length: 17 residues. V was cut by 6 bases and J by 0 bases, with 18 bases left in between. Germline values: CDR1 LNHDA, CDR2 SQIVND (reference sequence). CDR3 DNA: TGTGCCAGTAGCCCGACCGAGGGACTTAGCTCCTACAATGAGCAGTTCTTC. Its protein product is CASSPTEGLSSYNEQFF.

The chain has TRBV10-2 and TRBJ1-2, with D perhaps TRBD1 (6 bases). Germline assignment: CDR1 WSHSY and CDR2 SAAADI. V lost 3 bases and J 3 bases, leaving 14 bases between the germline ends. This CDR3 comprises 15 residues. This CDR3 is CASSDLGRGDYGYTF. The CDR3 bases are TGCGCCAGCAGTGATTTGGGCAGGGGAGACTATGGCTACACCTTC.

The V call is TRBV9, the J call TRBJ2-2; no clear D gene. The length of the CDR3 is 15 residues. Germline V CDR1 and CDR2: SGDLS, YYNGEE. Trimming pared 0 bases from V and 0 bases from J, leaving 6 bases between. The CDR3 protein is CASSVGGTNTGELFF. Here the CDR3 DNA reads TGTGCCAGCAGCGTAGGCGGTACGAACACCGGGGAGCTGTTTTTT.

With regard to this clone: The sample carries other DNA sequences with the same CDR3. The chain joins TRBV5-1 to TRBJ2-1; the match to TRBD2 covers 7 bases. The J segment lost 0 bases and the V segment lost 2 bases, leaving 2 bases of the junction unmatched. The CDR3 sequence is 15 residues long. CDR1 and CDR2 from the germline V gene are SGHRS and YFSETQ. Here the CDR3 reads CASSLTGGSYNEQFF. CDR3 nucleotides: TGCGCCAGCAGCTTAACGGGAGGCTCCTACAATGAGCAGTTCTTC.

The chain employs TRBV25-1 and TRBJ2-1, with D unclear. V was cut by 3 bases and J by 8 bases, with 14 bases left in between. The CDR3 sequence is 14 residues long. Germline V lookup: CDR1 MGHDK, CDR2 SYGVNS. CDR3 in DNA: TGTGCCAGCAGTGACGGCAATCCAGGCGATGAGCAGTTCTTC. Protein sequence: CASSDGNPGDEQFF.

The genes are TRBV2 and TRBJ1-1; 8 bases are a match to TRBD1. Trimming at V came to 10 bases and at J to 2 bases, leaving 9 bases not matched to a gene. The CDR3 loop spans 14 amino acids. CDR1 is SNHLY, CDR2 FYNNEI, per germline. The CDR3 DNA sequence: TGTGCCACCTTCCGGACAGGGCAAAACACTGAAGCTTTCTTT. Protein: CATFRTGQNTEAFF.

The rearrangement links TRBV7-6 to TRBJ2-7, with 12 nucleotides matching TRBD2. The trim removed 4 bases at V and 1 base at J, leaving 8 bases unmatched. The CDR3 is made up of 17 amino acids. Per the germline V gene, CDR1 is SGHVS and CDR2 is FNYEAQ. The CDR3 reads CASSSHSGTSGSYEQYF. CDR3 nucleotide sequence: TGTGCCAGCAGCTCACATTCCGGGACTAGCGGGTCCTACGAGCAGTACTTC.

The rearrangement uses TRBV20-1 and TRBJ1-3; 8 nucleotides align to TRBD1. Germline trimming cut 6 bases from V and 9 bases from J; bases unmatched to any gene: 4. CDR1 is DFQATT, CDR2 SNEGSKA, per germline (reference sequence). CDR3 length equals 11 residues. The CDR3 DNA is TGCAGTGCGAGACAGGGGAGCACCATATATTTT. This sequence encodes CSARQGSTIYF.

CDR3: CAAGTSGRDTQYF. The CDR3, as DNA: TGTGCCGCCGGGACTAGCGGAAGAGATACGCAGTATTTT. The chain combines TRBV27 with TRBJ2-3, with 11 bases lining up with TRBD2. CDR3 length: 13 amino acids. J lost 5 bases, V lost 11 bases, and 6 bases had no gene match. Germline V lookup: CDR1 MNHEY, CDR2 SMNVEV (reference sequence).

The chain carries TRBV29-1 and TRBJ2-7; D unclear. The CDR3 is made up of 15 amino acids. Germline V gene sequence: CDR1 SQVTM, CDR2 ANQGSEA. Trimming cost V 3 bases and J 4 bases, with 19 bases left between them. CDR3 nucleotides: TGCAGCGTTGAGTTAAGAGGCACCGTCGGGTACGAGCAGTACTTC. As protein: CSVELRGTVGYEQYF.

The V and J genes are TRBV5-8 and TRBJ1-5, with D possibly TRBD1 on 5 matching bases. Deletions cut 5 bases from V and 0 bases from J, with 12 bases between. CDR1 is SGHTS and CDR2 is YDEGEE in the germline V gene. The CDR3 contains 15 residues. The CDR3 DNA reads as TGTGCCAGCAGGCTCAAAGGGGTTAGCAATCAGCCCCAGCATTTT. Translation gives CASRLKGVSNQPQHF.

The CDR3 DNA is TGTGCCAGCATGAGGGCAGGGGGCCTTACGGGTGGCGAGCAGTACTTC. Translated, it gives CASMRAGGLTGGEQYF. The rearrangement joins TRBV27 to TRBJ2-7; 8 bases fit TRBD1. Losses at the gene ends were 7 bases for V and 6 bases for J; bases not matched to a gene: 17. CDR1 and CDR2 (germline): MNHEY, SMNVEV (reference sequence). This CDR3 has 16 amino acids.

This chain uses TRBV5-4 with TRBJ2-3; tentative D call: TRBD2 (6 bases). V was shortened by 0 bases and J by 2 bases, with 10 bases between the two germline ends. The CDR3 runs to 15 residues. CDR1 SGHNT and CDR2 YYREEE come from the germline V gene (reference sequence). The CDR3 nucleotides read TGTGCCAGCAGCTTGGGTAGCGGATACACAGATACGCAGTATTTT. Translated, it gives CASSLGSGYTDTQYF.

The CDR3 DNA reads TGTGCCAGCAGCGCCCAGCGGGATTACACCGGGGAGCTGTTTTTT. Its protein is CASSAQRDYTGELFF. The chain couples TRBV9 to TRBJ2-2, with 7 nucleotides matching TRBD2. The CDR3 is 15 amino acids. The germline V gene encodes CDR1 SGDLS and CDR2 YYNGEE. The trim removed 3 bases at V and 3 bases at J, leaving 5 bases unmatched. The full variable domain, its missing parts supplied by reference TRBV9 and TRBJ2-2, is DSGVTQTPKHLITATGQRVTLRCSPRSGDLSVYWYQQSLDQGLQFLIQYYNGEERAKGNILERFSAQQFPDLHSELNLSSLELGDSALYFCASSAQRDYTGELFFGEGSRLTVL.

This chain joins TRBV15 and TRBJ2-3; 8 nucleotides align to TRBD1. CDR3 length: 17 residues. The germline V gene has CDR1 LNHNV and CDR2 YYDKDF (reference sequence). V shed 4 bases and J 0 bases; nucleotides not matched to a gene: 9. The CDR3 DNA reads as TGTGCCACCAGCACCCCGGACTGGGACAGGAGCACAGATACGCAGTATTTT. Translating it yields CATSTPDWDRSTDTQYF.

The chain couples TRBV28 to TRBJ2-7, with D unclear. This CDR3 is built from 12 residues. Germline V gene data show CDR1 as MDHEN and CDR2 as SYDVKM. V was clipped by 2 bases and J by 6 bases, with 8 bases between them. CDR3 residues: CASSLILSEQYF. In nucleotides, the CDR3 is TGTGCCAGCAGTTTAATCCTGTCCGAGCAGTACTTC.

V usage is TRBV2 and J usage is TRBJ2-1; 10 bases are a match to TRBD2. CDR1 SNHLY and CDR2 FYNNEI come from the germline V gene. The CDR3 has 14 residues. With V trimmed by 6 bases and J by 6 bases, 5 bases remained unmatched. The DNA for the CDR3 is TGTGCCAGCAGAGGCAGGACTAGCGGCAATGAGCAGTTCTTC. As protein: CASRGRTSGNEQFF.

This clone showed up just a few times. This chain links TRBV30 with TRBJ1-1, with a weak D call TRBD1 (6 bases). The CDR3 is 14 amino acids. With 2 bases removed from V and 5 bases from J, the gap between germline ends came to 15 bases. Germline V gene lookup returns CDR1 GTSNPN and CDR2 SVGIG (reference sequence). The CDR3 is CAWSKGGRGTEAFF. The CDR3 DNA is TGTGCCTGGAGTAAGGGCGGGAGGGGGACTGAAGCTTTCTTT.

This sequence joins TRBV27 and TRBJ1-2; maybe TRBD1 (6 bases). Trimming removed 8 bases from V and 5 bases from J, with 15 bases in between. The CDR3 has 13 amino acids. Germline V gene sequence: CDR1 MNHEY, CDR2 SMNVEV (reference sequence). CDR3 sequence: CASSTRGGYGYTF. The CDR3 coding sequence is TGTGCCAGCTCAACCCGAGGGGGATATGGCTACACCTTC.